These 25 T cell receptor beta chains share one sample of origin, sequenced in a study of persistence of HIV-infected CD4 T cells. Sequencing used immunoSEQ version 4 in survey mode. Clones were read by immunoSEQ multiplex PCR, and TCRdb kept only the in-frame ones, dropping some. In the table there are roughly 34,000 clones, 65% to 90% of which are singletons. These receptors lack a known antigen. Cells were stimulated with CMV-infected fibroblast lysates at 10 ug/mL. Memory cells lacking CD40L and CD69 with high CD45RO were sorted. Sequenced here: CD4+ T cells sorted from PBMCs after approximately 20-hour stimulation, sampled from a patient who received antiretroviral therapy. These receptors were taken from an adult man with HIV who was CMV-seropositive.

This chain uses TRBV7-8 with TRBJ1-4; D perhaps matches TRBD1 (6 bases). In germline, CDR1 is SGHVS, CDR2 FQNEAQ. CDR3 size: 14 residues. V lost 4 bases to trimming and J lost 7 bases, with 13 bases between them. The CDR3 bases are TGTGCCAGCAGCTCCCGGGACATAGGTGAAAAACTGTTTTTT. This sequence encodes CASSSRDIGEKLFF.

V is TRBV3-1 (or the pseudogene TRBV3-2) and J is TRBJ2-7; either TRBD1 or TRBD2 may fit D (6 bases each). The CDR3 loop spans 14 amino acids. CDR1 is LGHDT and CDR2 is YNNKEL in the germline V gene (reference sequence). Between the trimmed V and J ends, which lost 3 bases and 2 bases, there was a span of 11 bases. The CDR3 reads CASSQGAGTYEQYF. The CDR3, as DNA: TGTGCCAGCAGCCAGGGGGCGGGAACCTACGAGCAGTACTTC.

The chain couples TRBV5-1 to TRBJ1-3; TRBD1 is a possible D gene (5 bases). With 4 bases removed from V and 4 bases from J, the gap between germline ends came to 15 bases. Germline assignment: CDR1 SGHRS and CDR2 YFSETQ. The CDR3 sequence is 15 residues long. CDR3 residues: CASSPGVASGNTIYF. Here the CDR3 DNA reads TGCGCCAGCAGCCCGGGGGTCGCTTCGGGAAACACCATATATTTT.

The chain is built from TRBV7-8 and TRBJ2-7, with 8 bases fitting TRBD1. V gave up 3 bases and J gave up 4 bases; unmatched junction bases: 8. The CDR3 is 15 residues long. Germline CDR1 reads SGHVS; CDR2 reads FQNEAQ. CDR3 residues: CASSFPRTGKYEQYF. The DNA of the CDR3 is TGTGCCAGCAGCTTCCCCCGGACAGGGAAATACGAGCAGTACTTC.

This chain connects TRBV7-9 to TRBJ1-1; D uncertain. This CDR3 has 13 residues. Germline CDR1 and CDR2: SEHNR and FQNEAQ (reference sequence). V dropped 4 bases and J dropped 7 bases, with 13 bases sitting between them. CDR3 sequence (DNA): TGTGCCAGCAGCTCCTCACACGGGAGTGAAGCTTTCTTT. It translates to CASSSSHGSEAFF. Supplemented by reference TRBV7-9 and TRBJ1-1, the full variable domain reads DTGVSQNPRHKITKRGQNVTFRCDPISEHNRLYWYRQTLGQGPEFLTYFQNEAQLEKSRLLSDRFSAERPKGSFSTLEIQRTEQGDSAMYLCASSSSHGSEAFFGQGTRLTVV.

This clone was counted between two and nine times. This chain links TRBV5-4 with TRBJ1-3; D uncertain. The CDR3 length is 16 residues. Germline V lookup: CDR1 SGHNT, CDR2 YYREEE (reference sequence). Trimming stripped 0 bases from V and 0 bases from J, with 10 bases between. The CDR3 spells CASSLGSARSGNTIYF. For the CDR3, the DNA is TGTGCCAGCAGCTTGGGCAGCGCCCGCTCTGGAAACACCATATATTTT.

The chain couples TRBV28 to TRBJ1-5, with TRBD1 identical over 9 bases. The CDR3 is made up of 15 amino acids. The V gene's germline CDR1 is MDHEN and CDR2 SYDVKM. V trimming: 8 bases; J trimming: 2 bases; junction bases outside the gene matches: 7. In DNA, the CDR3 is TGTGCCAGCGGATGGACAGGGGATGGCAATCAGCCCCAGCATTTT. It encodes CASGWTGDGNQPQHF.

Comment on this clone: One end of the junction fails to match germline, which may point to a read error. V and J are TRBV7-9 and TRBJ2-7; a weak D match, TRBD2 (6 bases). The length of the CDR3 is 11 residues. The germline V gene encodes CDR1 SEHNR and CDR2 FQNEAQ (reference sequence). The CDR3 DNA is TGTGCCAGCAGCTCGGGACTGAAAACTATCTTC. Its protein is CASSSGLKTIF.

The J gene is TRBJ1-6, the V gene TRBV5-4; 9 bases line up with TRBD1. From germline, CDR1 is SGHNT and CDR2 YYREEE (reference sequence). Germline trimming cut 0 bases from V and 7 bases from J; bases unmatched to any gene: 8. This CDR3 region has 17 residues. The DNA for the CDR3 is TGTGCCAGCAGCTTGGGGGGAGGCGGGACAGGGAATTCACCCCTCCACTTT. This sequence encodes CASSLGGGGTGNSPLHF.

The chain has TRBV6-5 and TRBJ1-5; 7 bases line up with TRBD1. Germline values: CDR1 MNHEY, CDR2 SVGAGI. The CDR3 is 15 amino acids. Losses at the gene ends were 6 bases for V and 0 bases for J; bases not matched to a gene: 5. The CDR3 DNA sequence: TGTGCCAGCAGAAGACAGGGTTATAGCAATCAGCCCCAGCATTTT. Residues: CASRRQGYSNQPQHF.

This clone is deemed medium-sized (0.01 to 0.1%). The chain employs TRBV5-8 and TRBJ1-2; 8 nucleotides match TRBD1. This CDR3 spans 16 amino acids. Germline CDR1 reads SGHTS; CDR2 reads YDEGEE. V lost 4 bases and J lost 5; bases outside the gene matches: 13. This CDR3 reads CASSLRQGTLRYGYTF. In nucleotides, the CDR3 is TGTGCCAGCAGCCTGAGACAGGGGACCCTTCGATATGGCTACACCTTC.

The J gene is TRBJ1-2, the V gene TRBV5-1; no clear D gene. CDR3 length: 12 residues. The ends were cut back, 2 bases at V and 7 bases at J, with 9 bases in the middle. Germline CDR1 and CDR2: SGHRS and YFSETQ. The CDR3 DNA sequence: TGCGCCAGCAGCTTCCCCAATTCTGGCTACACCTTC. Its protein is CASSFPNSGYTF.

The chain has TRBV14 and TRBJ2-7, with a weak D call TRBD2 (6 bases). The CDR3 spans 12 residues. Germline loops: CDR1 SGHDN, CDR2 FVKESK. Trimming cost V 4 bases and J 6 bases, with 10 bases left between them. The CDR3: CASSPTGVEQYF. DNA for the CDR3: TGTGCCAGCAGCCCCACGGGGGTCGAGCAGTACTTC. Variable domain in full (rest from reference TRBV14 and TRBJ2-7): EAGVTQFPSHSVIEKGQTVTLRCDPISGHDNLYWYRRVMGKEIKFLLHFVKESKQDESGMPNNRFLAERTGGTYSTLKVQPAELEDSGVYFCASSPTGVEQYFGPGTRLTVT.

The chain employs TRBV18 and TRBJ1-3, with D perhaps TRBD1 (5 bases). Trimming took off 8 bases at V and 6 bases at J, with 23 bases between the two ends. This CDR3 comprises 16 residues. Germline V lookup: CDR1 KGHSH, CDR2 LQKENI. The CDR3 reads CASRGETGLLENTIYF. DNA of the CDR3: TGTGCCAGCCGAGGGGAAACAGGCTTACTGGAAAACACCATATATTTT.

In DNA form, the CDR3 reads TGTGCCGGGGACTCCGGGACCCGGACGGTGAACACCATATATTTT. This translates into CAGDSGTRTVNTIYF. V and J are TRBV30 and TRBJ1-3; D may be TRBD1 (5 bases). V gave up 8 bases and J gave up 7 bases, with 24 bases separating them. Germline V gene lookup returns CDR1 GTSNPN and CDR2 SVGIG (reference sequence). This CDR3 comprises 15 residues.

CDR3 in amino acids: CASSPPGDQPQHF. The DNA for the CDR3 is TGTGCCAGCAGTCCCCCTGGGGATCAGCCCCAGCATTTT. The chain couples TRBV6-5 to TRBJ1-5; D gene ambiguous. Germline CDR1 and CDR2: MNHEY and SVGAGI. V lost 5 bases, J lost 5 bases, and 10 bases lay in between. CDR3 length equals 13 residues.

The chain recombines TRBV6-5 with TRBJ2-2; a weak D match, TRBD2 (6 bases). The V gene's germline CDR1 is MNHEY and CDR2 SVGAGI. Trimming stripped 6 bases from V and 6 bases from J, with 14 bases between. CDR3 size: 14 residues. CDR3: CASRRLVGAGELFF. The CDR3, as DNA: TGTGCCAGCAGACGACTAGTAGGAGCCGGGGAGCTGTTTTTT.

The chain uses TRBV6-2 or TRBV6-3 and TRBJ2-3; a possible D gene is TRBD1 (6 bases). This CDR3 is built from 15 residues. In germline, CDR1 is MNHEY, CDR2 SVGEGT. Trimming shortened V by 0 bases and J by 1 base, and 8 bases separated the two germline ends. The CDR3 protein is CASSYSGGRTDTQYF. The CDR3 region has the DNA TGTGCCAGCAGTTACTCTGGGGGCCGCACAGATACGCAGTATTTT.

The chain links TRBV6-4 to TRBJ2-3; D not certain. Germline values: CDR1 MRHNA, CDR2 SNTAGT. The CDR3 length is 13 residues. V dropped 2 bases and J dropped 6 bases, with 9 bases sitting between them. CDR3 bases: TGTGCCAGCAGTGACCGCCTTTACGATACGCAGTATTTT. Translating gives CASSDRLYDTQYF.

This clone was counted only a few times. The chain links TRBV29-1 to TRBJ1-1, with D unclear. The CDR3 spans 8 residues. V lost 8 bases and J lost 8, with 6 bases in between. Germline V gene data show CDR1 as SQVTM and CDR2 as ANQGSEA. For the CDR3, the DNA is TGCAGCTCGGGAGAAGCTTTCTTT. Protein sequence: CSSGEAFF. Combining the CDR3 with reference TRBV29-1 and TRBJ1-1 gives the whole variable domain SAVISQKPSRDICQRGTSLTIQCQVDSQVTMMFWYRQQPGQSLTLIATANQGSEATYESGFVIDKFPISRPNLTFSTLTVSNMSPEDSSIYLCSSGEAFFGQGTRLTVV.

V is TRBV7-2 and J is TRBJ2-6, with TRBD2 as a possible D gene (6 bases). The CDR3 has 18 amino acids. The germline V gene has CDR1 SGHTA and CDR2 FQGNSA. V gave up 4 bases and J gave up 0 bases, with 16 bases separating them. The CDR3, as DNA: TGTGCCAGCAGCTCGACGGGGGTACCCCTCTCTGGGGCCAACGTCCTGACTTTC. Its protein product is CASSSTGVPLSGANVLTF.

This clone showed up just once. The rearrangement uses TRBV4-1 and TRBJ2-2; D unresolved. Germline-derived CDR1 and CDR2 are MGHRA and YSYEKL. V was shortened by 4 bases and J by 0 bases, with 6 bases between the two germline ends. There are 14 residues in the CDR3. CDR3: CASSPGANTGELFF. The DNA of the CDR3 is TGCGCCAGCAGCCCTGGTGCGAACACCGGGGAGCTGTTTTTT.

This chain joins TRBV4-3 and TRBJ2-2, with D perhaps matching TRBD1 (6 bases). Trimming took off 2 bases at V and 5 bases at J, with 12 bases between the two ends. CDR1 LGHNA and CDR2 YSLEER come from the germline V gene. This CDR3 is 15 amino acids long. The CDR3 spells CASSQTGNPTGELFF. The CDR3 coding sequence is TGCGCCAGCAGCCAAACAGGGAATCCGACCGGGGAGCTGTTTTTT.

The DNA of the CDR3 is TGTGCCAGCAGCTTAGTAGACAGGGATGAGACCCAGTACTTC. Its protein product is CASSLVDRDETQYF. V and J are TRBV5-6 and TRBJ2-5; 7 positions match TRBD1. This CDR3 comprises 14 residues. Trimming removed 2 bases from V and 5 bases from J; junction bases left unmatched: 6. Germline V gives CDR1 SGHDT, CDR2 YYEEEE.

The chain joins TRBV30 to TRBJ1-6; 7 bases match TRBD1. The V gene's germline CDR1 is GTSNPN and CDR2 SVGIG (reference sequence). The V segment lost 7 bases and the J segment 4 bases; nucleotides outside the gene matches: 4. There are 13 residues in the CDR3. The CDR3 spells CASPGQYNSPLHF. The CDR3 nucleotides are TGTGCCTCACCGGGACAGTATAATTCACCCCTCCACTTT.